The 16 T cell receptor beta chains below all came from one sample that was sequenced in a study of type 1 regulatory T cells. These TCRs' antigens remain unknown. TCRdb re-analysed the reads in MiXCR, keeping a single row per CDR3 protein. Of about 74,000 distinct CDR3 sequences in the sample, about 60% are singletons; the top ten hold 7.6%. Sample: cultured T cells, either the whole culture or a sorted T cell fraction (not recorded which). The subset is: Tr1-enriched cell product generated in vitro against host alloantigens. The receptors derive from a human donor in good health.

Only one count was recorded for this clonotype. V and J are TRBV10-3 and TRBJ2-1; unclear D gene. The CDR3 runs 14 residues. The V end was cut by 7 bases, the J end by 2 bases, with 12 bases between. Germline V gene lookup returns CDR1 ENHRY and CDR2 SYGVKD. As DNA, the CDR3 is TGTGCCATCACCGACCAGAAAACCTACAATGAGCAGTTCTTC. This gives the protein CAITDQKTYNEQFF.

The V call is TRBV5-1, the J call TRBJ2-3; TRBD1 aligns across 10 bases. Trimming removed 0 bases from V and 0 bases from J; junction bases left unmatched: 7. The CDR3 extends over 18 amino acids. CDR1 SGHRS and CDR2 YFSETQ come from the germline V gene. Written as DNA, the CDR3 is TGCGCCAGCAGCTTGGGACAGGGGGCCCTCCCTAGCACAGATACGCAGTATTTT. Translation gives CASSLGQGALPSTDTQYF.

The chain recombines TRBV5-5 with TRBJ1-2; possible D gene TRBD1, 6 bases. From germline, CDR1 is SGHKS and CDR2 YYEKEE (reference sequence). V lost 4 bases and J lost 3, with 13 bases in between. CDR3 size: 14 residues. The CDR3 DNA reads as TGTGCCAGCAGCCCTGGACAGCAGGACTATGGCTACACCTTC. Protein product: CASSPGQQDYGYTF.

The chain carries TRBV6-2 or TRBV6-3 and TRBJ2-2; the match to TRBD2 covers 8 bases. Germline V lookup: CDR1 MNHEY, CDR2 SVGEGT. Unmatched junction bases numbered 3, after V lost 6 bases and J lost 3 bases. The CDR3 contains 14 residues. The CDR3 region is CASRPSGHTGELFF. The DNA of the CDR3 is TGTGCCAGCAGACCTAGCGGGCACACCGGGGAGCTGTTTTTT.

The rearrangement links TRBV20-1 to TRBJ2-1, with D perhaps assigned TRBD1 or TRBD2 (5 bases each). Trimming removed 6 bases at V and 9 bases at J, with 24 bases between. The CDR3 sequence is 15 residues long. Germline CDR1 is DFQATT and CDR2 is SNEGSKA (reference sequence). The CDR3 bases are TGCAGTGCCCGAGGGGCGGAACGTACCGCTGGTGAGCAGTTCTTC. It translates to CSARGAERTAGEQFF.

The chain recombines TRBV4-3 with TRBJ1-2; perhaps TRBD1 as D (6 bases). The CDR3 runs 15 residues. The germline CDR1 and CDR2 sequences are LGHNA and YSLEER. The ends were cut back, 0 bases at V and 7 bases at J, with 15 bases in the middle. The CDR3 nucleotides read TGCGCCAGCAGCCAAGATTATCGGGGGGCCGGTGGCTACACCTTC. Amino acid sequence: CASSQDYRGAGGYTF.

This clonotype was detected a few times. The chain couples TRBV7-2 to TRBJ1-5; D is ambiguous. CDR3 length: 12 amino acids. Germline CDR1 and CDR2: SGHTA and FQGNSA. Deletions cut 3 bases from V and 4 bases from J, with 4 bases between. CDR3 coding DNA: TGTGCCAGCAGCTTTCTAAATCAGCCCCAGCATTTT. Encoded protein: CASSFLNQPQHF.

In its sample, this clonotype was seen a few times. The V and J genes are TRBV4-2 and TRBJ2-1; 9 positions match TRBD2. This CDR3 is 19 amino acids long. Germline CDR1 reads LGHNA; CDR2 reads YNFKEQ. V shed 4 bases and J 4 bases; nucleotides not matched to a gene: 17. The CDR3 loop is CASSPHVGSGSLSYNEQFF. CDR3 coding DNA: TGTGCCAGCAGCCCGCATGTGGGTAGCGGGAGTTTGAGTTACAATGAGCAGTTCTTC.

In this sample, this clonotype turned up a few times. DNA for the CDR3: TGCAGTGCTAGAATGGACAGCTCCTACAATGAGCAGTTCTTC. This sequence encodes CSARMDSSYNEQFF. The chain joins TRBV20-1 to TRBJ2-1; perhaps TRBD1 as D (6 bases). V dropped 2 bases and J dropped 0 bases, with 8 bases sitting between them. The CDR3 consists of 14 residues. Germline V gene data show CDR1 as DFQATT and CDR2 as SNEGSKA (reference sequence).

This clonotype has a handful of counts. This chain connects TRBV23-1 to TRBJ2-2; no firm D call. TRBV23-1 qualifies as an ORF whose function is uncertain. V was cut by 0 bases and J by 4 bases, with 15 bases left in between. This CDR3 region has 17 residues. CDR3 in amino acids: CASSQSRNRAPTGELFF. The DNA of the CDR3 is TGCGCCAGCAGTCAATCGAGGAACCGAGCCCCCACCGGGGAGCTGTTTTTT.

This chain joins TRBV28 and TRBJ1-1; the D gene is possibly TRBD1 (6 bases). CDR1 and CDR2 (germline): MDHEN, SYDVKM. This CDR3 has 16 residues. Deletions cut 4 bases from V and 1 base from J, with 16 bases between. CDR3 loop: CASSSPGASSNTEAFF. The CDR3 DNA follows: TGTGCCAGCAGTTCCCCAGGGGCTTCCTCGAACACTGAAGCTTTCTTT.

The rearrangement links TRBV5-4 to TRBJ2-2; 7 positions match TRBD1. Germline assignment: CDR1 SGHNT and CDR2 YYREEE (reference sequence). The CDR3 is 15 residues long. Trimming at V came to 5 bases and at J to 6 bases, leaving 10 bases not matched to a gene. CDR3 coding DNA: TGTGCCAGCAGTATGGCCAGGGGGTCCGCCGGGGAGCTGTTTTTT. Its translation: CASSMARGSAGELFF. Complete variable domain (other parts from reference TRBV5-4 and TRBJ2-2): ETGVTQSPTHLIKTRGQQVTLRCSSQSGHNTVSWYQQALGQGPQFIFQYYREEENGRGNFPPRFSGLQFPNYSSELNVNALELDDSALYLCASSMARGSAGELFFGEGSRLTVL.

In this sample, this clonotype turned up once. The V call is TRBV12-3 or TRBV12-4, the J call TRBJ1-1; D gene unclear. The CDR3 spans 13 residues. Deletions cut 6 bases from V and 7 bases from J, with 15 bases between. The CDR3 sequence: CASRSRGRGEAFF. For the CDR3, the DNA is TGTGCCAGCAGGTCCCGGGGTCGGGGTGAAGCTTTCTTT.

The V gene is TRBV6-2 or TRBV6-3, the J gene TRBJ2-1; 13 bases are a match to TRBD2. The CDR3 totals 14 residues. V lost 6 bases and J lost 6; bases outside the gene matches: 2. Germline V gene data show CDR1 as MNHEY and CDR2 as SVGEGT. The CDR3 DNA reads TGTGCCAGCAGACGGACTAGCGGGAGCAATGAGCAGTTCTTC. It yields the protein CASRRTSGSNEQFF.

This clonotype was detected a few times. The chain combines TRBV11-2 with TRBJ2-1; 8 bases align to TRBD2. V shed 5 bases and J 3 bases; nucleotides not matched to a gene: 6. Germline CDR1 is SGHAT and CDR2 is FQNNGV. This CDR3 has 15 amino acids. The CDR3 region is CASSLSSGSYNEQFF. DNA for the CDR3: TGTGCCAGCAGCCTAAGCAGCGGGAGCTACAATGAGCAGTTCTTC.

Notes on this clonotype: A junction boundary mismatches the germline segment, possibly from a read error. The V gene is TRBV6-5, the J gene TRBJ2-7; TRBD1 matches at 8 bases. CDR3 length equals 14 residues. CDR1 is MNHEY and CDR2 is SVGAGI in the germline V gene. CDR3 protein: CASRDRDSTPLRHF. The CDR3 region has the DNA TGTGCCAGCAGGGACAGGGACAGTACCCCTCTACGGCACTTC.